Listed below are T cell receptor beta chains from one sample, sequenced in a study of T cell responses to AZD1222 COVID-19 vaccine. This table comes from immunoSEQ multiplex PCR, and its TCRdb copy is limited to in-frame clones, with some not included. The table lists around 100,000 clones, approximately 83% of them singletons. Sequencing was performed on peripheral blood, taken on day 0 of AZD1222 vaccination. These receptors were obtained from an adult in good health. CDR3s leave out the opening cysteine and the closing phenylalanine or tryptophan. Each record gives: clone size, J gene, V gene, CDR3 protein. Some rows have no size entry. The others give once, few or many, or a class for an expanded clone.

once | TRBJ2-2 | TRBV4-3 | ASSQPLAGADGELF
. | TRBJ2-3 | TRBV5-5 | ASSLNVGSRFSEY
. | TRBJ1-5 | TRBV3-1/TRBV3-2 | ASSQDRQGYSNQPQH
. | TRBJ1-2 | TRBV5-1 | ASRPPASGQYGYT
. | TRBJ1-2 | TRBV28 | ASSLQGYGYT
. | TRBJ1-6 | TRBV3-1/TRBV3-2 | ASSQRHSNSPLH
. | TRBJ2-3 | TRBV7-3 | ASSQTAVRTDTQY
few | TRBJ2-7 | TRBV7-2 | ASSLTSGSVYEQY
. | TRBJ2-1 | TRBV2 | ASSGLAGDYNEQF
. | TRBJ1-4 | TRBV6-5 | ASNYDREKLF
. | TRBJ2-1 | TRBV19 | ASSPLAGVDEQF
. | TRBJ2-7 | TRBV2 | ASSNYGTESYEQY
. | TRBJ1-2 | TRBV12-3/TRBV12-4 | ASSPLKAGGYT
. | TRBJ2-3 | TRBV29-1 | SVEGSLAGGPPDTQY
. | TRBJ1-5 | TRBV6-2/TRBV6-3 | ASSLTAYQPQH
. | TRBJ2-5 | TRBV11-1 | ASSSGQGETQY
. | TRBJ1-5 | TRBV6-1 | ASSVLAGASNQPQH
. | TRBJ1-5 | TRBV18 | ASSQEGNQPQH
. | TRBJ1-2 | TRBV18 | ASSPPGQGGYGYT
. | TRBJ1-3 | TRBV28 | ASRSLGSGNTIY
few | TRBJ1-6 | TRBV7-2 | ASSLEGQGAQSPLH
. | TRBJ2-3 | TRBV7-3 | ASSPNAADTQY
. | TRBJ1-2 | TRBV6-2/TRBV6-3 | ASSSAPGHSNYGYT
. | TRBJ2-1 | TRBV18 | ASSDQEFSYNEQF
. | TRBJ2-3 | TRBV3-1/TRBV3-2 | ASSHRGGRDTQY
. | TRBJ2-1 | TRBV7-9 | ASTRGGGNEQF
once | TRBJ1-3 | TRBV7-8 | ASSLVGRSSGNTIY
. | TRBJ1-2 | TRBV11-2 | ASSLHGASNYGYT
. | TRBJ1-1 | TRBV18 | ASSRRDNTEAF
. | TRBJ2-2 | TRBV7-8 | ASRHDSTGELF
. | TRBJ2-5 | TRBV5-1 | ASSLSGQGRETQY
. | TRBJ2-1 | TRBV5-6 | ASSLDRSPYNEQF
. | TRBJ2-3 | TRBV7-6 | ASSKRTGGRGVVADTQY
. | TRBJ2-2 | TRBV9 | ASSVGVTGELF
. | TRBJ2-2 | TRBV2 | ASRGAANTGELF
. | TRBJ2-7 | TRBV21-1 | ASSKAEQGHEQY